Shown below are 9 T cell receptor beta chains from a single sample sequenced in a study of T cells in Graves' hyperthyroidism and ophthalmopathy. Researchers amplified the TCR beta CDR3 regions from RNA transcripts. Initially, a first-round RT-PCR of the TCR CDR3 employed the HTBI primer set. TCRdb used MiXCR to reprocess the multiplex PCR reads, holding one entry per CDR3 protein. The data contain more than 500,000 distinct CDR3 sequences, around 16% of them seen just once; the ten biggest clones take up 25% to 30%. The specimen was blood. These receptors all come from a woman aged 30 to 39 with Graves' ophthalmopathy.

This clonotype has a count of ten or more. The V call is TRBV28, the J call TRBJ2-7; D is ambiguous. Germline-derived CDR1 and CDR2 are MDHEN and SYDVKM. Trimming cost V 8 bases and J 1 base, with 6 bases left between them. The CDR3 spans 11 residues. The CDR3 sequence: CASGPSYEQYF. The CDR3 nucleotides read TGTGCCAGCGGGCCTTCCTACGAGCAGTACTTC.

Concerning this clonotype itself: A much larger clone is a single base away; this may be a read error. The V and J genes are TRBV20-1 and TRBJ1-1, with no clear D. Germline-derived CDR1 and CDR2 are DFQATT and SNEGSKA (reference sequence). The CDR3 is made up of 15 amino acids. Trimming left V 3 bases short and J 4 bases short, with 18 bases between. CDR3 DNA: TGCAGTGCTAGTAGGCAGGAATTTATGAGCACTGAAGCTTTCTTT. Protein: CSASRQEFMSTEAFF.

This sequence joins TRBV19 and TRBJ2-3; D gene ambiguous. The CDR3 length is 14 residues. In germline, CDR1 is LNHDA, CDR2 SQIVND (reference sequence). V shed 4 bases and J shed 1 base, with 9 bases lying between them. The CDR3, as DNA: TGTGCCAGTAGTACCCCGACCGGCACAGATACGCAGTATTTT. Translated, it gives CASSTPTGTDTQYF. Full variable domain (missing parts from reference TRBV19 and TRBJ2-3): DGGITQSPKYLFRKEGQNVTLSCEQNLNHDAMYWYRQDPGQGLRLIYYSQIVNDFQKGDIAEGYSVSREKKESFPLTVTSAQKNPTAFYLCASSTPTGTDTQYFGPGTRLTVL.

This clonotype has at least ten counts. The V call is TRBV27, the J call TRBJ2-1; D unclear. Trimming left V 7 bases short and J 6 bases short, with 16 bases between. Germline CDR1 MNHEY, CDR2 SMNVEV (reference sequence). The CDR3 is 14 amino acids. DNA of the CDR3: TGTGCCAGCACACCGCAATCGGGCGGCAATGAGCAGTTCTTC. Its protein product is CASTPQSGGNEQFF.

This clonotype turned up a few times. This may come from a read error, since a much larger clone is one base off. This chain links TRBV28 with TRBJ2-1, with D unresolved. CDR3 size: 15 residues. Germline CDR1 is MDHEN and CDR2 is SYDVKM. CDR3 amino acids: CASSLPGNQHNGQFF. DNA of the CDR3: TGTGCCAGCAGTTTACCAGGAAACCAACACAATGGGCAGTTCTTC.

A few counts support this clonotype. The gene calls are TRBV6-5 and TRBJ2-6; 7 positions match TRBD1. The junction had 14 bases not matched to a gene; V was cut back by 2 bases and J by 4 bases. Germline assignment: CDR1 MNHEY and CDR2 SVGAGI. The CDR3 is made up of 19 amino acids. The CDR3 is CASSYPLDREVVGANVLTF. The CDR3 DNA reads TGTGCCAGCAGTTACCCCCTTGACAGGGAAGTTGTGGGGGCCAACGTCCTGACTTTC.

This clonotype was recorded at least ten times. The chain carries TRBV6-2 or TRBV6-3 and TRBJ2-7; 7 bases agree with TRBD1. CDR1 and CDR2 (germline): MNHEY, SVGEGT. V shed 0 bases, J shed 6 bases, and the junction held 11 bases outside the gene matches. This CDR3 has 16 amino acids. The CDR3 region has the DNA TGTGCCAGCAGTTACTCGACTCTGGGCAGGGGGTTCGAGCAGTACTTC. It specifies CASSYSTLGRGFEQYF.

As concerns this clonotype: One base away lies a much larger clone, so this may be a sequencing read error. This rearrangement joins TRBV30 to TRBJ1-6; the match to TRBD1 covers 9 bases. CDR1 is GTSNPN, CDR2 SVGIG, per germline (reference sequence). The CDR3 has 16 residues. V gave up 0 bases and J gave up 10 bases; unmatched junction bases: 10. In nucleotides, the CDR3 is TGTGCCTGGAGTGTGATTTGGGGACAGGGAGCGTCACCCCTCCACTTT. Residues: CAWSVIWGQGASPLHF.

The chain links TRBV11-2 to TRBJ2-1; D is possibly TRBD2 (6 bases). Deletions cut 4 bases from V and 3 bases from J, with 19 bases between. The germline V gene has CDR1 SGHAT and CDR2 FQNNGV. CDR3 length: 17 residues. The CDR3 DNA sequence: TGTGCCAGCAGCTCCCGCCGGGGGTTGGAGCGCTACAATGAGCAGTTCTTC. Its translation: CASSSRRGLERYNEQFF.